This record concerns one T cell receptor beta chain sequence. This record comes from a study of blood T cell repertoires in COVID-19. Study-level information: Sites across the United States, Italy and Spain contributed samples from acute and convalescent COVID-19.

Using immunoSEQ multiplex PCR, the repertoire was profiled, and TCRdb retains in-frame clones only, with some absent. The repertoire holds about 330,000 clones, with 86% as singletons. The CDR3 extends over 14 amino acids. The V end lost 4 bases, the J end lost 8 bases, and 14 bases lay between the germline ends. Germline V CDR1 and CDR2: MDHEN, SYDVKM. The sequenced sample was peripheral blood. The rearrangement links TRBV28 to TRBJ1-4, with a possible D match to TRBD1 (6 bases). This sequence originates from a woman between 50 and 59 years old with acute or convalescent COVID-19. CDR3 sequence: CASSSRGRWEKLFF. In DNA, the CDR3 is TGTGCCAGCAGTTCCAGGGGCCGTTGGGAAAAACTGTTTTTT.